This T cell receptor (beta chain) was found in a study of control samples from healthy donors and cancer patients. Deletions cut 7 bases from V and 2 bases from J, with 16 bases between. The CDR3 extends over 15 amino acids. Germline V gene lookup returns CDR1 SGHRS and CDR2 YFSETQ. TCRdb's table, derived via immunoSEQ multiplex PCR, lists solely in-frame clones and lacks some. The sample holds 150,000 or so clones, about 90% seen once. The specimen was blood. V gene TRBV5-1 combines with J gene TRBJ1-3; D ambiguous. The sequence came from a man younger than 35 in good health. DNA for the CDR3: TGCGCCAGCGGCGGCGGGCCGATCGCTGGAAACACCATATATTTT. It encodes CASGGGPIAGNTIYF. The full variable domain, completed using reference TRBV5-1 and TRBJ1-3, is KAGVTQTPRYLIKTRGQQVTLSCSPISGHRSVSWYQQTPGQGLQFLFEYFSETQRNKGNFPGRFSGRQFSNSRSEMNVSTLELGDSALYLCASGGGPIAGNTIYFGEGSWLTVV.